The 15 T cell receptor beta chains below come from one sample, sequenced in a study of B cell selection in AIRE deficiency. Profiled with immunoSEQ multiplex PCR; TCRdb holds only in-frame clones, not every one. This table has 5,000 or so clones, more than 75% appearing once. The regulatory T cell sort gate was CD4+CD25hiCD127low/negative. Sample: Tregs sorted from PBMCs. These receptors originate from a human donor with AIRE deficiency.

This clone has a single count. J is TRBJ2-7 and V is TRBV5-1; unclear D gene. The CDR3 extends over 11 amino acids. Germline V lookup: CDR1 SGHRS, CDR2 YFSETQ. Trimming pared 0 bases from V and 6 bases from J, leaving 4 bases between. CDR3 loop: CASSLEGEQYF. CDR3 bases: TGCGCCAGCAGCTTGGAAGGCGAGCAGTACTTC. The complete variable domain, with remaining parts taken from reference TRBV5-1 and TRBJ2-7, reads KAGVTQTPRYLIKTRGQQVTLSCSPISGHRSVSWYQQTPGQGLQFLFEYFSETQRNKGNFPGRFSGRQFSNSRSEMNVSTLELGDSALYLCASSLEGEQYFGPGTRLTVT.

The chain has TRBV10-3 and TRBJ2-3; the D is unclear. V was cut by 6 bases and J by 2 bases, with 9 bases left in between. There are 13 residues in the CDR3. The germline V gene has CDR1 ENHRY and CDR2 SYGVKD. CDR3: CAIRTSSTDTQYF. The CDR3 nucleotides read TGTGCCATCAGAACGTCTTCCACAGATACGCAGTATTTT.

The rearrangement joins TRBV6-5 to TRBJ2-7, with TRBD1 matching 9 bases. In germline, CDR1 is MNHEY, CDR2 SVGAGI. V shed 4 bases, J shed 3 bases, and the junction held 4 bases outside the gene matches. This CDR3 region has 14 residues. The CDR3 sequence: CASSLRQGVYEQYF. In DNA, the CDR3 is TGTGCCAGCAGTTTACGACAGGGGGTCTACGAGCAGTACTTC.

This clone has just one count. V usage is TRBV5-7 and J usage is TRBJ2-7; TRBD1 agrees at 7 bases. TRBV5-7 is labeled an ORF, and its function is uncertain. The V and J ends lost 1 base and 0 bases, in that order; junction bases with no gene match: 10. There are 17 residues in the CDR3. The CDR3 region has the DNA TGTGCCAGCAGCTTGAAGGGCAGGTGGGACAGCTCCTACGAGCAGTACTTC. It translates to CASSLKGRWDSSYEQYF.

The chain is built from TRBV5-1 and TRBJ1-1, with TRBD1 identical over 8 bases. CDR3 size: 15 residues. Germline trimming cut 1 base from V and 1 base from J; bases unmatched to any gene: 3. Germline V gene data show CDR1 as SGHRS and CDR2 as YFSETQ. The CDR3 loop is CASSLPQGANTEAFF. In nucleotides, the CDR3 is TGCGCCAGCAGCTTGCCTCAGGGGGCGAACACTGAAGCTTTCTTT.

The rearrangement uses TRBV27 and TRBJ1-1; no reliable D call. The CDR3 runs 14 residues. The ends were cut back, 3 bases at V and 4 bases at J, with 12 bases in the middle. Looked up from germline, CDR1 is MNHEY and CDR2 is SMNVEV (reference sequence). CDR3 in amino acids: CASSFSGRGTEAFF. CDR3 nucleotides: TGTGCCAGCAGTTTTAGCGGTCGCGGCACTGAAGCTTTCTTT.

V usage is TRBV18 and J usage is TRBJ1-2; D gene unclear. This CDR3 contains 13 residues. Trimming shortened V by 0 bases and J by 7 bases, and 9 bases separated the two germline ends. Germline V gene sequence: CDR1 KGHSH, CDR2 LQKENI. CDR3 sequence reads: CASSPPKRVGYTF. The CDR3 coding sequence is TGTGCCAGCTCACCACCAAAGCGGGTTGGCTACACCTTC.

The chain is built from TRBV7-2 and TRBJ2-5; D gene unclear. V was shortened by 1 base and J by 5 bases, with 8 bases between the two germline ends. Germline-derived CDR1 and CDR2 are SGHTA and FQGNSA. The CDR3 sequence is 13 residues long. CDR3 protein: CASSLGIYETQYF. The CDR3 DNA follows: TGTGCCAGCAGCTTAGGAATTTATGAGACCCAGTACTTC.

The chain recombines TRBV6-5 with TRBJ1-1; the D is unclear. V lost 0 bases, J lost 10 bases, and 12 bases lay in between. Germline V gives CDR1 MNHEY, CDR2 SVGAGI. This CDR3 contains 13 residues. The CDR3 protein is CASSYSMGRVAFF. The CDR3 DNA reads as TGTGCCAGCAGTTACTCGATGGGGAGGGTAGCTTTCTTT.

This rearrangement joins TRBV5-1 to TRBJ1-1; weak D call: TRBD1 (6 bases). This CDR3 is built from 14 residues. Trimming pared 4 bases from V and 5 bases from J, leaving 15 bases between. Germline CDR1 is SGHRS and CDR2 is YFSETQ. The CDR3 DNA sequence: TGCGCCAGCAGCCCGGAACAGGGTGGGACTGAAGCTTTCTTT. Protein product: CASSPEQGGTEAFF.

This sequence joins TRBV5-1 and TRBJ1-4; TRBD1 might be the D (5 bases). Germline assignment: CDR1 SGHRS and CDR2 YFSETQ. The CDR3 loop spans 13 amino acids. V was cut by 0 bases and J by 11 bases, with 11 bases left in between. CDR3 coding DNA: TGCGCCAGCAGCTTGGTGGGGGAAGGGAAACTGTTTTTT. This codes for CASSLVGEGKLFF. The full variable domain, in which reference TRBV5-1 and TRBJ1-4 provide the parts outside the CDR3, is KAGVTQTPRYLIKTRGQQVTLSCSPISGHRSVSWYQQTPGQGLQFLFEYFSETQRNKGNFPGRFSGRQFSNSRSEMNVSTLELGDSALYLCASSLVGEGKLFFGSGTQLSVL.

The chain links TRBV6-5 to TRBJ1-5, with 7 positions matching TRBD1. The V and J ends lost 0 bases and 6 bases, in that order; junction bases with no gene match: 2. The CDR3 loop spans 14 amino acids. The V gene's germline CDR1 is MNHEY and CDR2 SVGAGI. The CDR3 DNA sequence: TGTGCCAGCAGTTACTCGAAGGGGGCTCAGCCCCAGCATTTT. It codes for CASSYSKGAQPQHF.

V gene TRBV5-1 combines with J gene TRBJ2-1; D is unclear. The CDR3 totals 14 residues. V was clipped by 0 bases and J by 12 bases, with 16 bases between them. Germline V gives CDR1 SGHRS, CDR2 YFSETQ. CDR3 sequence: CASSLGHPWEGQFF. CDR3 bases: TGCGCCAGCAGCTTGGGACACCCTTGGGAAGGGCAGTTCTTC.

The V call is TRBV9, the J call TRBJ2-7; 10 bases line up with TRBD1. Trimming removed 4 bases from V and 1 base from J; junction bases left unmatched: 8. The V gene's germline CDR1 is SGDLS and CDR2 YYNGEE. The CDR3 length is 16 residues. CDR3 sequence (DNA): TGTGCCAGCAGCCCTTCCAGGACAGGGGGATCCTACGAGCAGTACTTC. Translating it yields CASSPSRTGGSYEQYF.

The CDR3 region is CASSLASTSYEQYF. The DNA of the CDR3 is TGTGCCAGCAGCTTGGCATCTACATCCTACGAGCAGTACTTC. V and J are TRBV5-5 and TRBJ2-7, with D hard to call. Deletions cut 0 bases from V and 1 base from J, with 8 bases between. The CDR3 runs 14 residues. In germline, CDR1 is SGHKS, CDR2 YYEKEE (reference sequence).